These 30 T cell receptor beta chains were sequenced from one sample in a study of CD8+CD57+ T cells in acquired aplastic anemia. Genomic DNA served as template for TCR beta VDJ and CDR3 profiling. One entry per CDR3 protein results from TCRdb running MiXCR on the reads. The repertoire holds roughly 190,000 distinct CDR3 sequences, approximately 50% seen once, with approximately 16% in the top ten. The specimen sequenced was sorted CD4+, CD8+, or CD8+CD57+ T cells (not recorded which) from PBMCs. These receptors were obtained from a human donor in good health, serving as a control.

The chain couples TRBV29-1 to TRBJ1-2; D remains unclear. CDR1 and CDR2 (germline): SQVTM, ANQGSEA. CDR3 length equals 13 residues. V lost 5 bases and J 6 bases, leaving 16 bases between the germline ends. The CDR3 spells CSVRTPRVDGYTF. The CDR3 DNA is TGCAGCGTTCGTACGCCCCGAGTGGATGGCTACACCTTC.

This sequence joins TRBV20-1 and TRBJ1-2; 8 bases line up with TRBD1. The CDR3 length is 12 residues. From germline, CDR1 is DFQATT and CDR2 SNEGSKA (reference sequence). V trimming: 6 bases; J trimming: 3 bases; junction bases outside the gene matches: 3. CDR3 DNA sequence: TGCAGTGCCACGGACAGGGACTATGGCTACACCTTC. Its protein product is CSATDRDYGYTF.

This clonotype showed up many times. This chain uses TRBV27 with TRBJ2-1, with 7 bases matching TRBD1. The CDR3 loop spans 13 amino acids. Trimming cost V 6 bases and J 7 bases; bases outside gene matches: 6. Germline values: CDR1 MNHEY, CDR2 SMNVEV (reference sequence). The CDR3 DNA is TGTGCCAGCAGACTGACAGGGTGGAATGAGCAGTTCTTC. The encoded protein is CASRLTGWNEQFF.

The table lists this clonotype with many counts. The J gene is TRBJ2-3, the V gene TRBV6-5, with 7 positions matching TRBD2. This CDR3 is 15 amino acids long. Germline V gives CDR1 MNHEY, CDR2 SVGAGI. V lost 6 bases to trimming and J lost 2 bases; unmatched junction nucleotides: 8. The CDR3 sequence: CASSLSGAPTDTQYF. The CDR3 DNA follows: TGTGCCAGCAGCCTCAGCGGGGCTCCCACAGATACGCAGTATTTT.

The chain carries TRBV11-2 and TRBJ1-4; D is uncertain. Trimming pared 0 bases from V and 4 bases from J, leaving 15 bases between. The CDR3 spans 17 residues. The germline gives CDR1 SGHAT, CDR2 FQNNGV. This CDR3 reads CASSLDPNLKFNEKLFF. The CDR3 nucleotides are TGTGCCAGCAGCTTAGACCCCAACCTGAAATTTAATGAAAAACTGTTTTTT.

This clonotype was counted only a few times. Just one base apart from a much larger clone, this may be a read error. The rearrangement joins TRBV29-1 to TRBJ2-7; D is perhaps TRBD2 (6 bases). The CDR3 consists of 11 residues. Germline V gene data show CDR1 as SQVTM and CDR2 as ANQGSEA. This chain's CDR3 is CGALRDSEQYF. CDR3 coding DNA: TGCGGCGCCCTCAGGGACTCCGAGCAGTACTTC.

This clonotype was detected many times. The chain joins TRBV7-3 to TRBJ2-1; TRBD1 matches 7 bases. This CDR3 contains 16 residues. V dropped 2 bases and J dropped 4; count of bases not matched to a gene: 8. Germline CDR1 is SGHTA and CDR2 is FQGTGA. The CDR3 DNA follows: TGTGCCAGCAGCTTATTAGCAGGGGGAGTATACAATGAGCAGTTCTTC. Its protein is CASSLLAGGVYNEQFF.

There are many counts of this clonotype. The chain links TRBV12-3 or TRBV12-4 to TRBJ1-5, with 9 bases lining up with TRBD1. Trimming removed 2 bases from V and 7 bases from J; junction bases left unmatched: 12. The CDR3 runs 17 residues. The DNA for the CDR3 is TGTGCCAGCAGTTTATTGTCGGGGACAGGGCTAGGGCAGCCCCAGCATTTT. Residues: CASSLLSGTGLGQPQHF.

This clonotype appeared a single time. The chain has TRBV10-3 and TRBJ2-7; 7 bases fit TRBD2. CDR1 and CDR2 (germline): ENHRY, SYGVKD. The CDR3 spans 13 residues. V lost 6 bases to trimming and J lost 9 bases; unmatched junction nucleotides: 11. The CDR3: CAISETVGEGQYF. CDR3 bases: TGTGCCATCAGCGAAACCGTCGGGGAGGGGCAGTACTTC.

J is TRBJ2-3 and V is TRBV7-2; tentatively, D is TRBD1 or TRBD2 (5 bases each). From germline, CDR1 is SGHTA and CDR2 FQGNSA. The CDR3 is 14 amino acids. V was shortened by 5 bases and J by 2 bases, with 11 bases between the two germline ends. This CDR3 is CASSPGRNTDTQYF. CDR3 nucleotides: TGTGCCAGCAGCCCGGGACGGAACACAGATACGCAGTATTTT.

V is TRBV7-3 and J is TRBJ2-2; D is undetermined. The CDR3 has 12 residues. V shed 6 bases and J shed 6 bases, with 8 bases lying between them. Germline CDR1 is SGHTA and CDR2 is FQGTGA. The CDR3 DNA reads TGTGCCAGCAGATTAGCCCCCGGGGAGCTGTTTTTT. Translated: CASRLAPGELFF.

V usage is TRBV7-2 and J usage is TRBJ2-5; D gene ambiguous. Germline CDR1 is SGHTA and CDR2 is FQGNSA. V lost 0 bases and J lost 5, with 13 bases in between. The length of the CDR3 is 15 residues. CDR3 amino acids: CASSLARQGRETQYF. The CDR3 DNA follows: TGTGCCAGCAGCTTAGCGAGGCAAGGGCGCGAGACCCAGTACTTC.

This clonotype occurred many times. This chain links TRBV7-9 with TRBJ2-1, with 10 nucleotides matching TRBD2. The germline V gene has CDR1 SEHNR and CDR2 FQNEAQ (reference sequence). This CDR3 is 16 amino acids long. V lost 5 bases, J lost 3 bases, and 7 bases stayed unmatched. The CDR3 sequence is CASSPPGLAIYNEQFF. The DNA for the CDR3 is TGTGCCAGCAGCCCTCCGGGACTAGCGATCTACAATGAGCAGTTCTTC.

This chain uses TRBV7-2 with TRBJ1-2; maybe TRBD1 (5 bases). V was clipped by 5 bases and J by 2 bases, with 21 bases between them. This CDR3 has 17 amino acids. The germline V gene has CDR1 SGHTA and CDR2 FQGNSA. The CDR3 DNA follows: TGTGCCAGCAGCCCAACGGGACTAGCGGGGGGGAACTATGGCTACACCTTC. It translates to CASSPTGLAGGNYGYTF.

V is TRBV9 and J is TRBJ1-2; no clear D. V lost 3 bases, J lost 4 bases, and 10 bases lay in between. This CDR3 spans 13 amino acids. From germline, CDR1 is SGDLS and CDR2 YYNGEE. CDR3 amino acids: CASSDMKGYGYTF. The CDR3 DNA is TGTGCCAGCAGCGACATGAAGGGCTATGGCTACACCTTC.

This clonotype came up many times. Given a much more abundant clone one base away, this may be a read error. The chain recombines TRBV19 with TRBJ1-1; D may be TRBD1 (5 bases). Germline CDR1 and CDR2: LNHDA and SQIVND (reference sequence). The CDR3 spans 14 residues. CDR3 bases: TGTACCAGTAGTATCATAGCGGAGGGGACTGAAGCTTTCTTT. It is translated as CTSSIIAEGTEAFF.

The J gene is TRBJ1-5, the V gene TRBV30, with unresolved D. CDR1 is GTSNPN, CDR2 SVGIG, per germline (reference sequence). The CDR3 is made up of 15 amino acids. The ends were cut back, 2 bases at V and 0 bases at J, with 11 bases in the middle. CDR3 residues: CAWSSSELSNQPQHF. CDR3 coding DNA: TGTGCCTGGAGTTCATCAGAACTTAGCAATCAGCCCCAGCATTTT.

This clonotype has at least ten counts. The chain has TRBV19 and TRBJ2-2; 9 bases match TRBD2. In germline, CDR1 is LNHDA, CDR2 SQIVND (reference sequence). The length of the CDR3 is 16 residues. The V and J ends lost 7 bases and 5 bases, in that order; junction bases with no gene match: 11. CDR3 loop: CASIRRGGLETGELFF. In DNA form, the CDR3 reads TGTGCCAGTATCAGGCGGGGGGGCCTCGAAACCGGGGAGCTGTTTTTT.

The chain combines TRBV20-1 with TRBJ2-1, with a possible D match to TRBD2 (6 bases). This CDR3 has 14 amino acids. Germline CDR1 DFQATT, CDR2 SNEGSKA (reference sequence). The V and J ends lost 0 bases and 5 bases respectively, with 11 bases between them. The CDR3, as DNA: TGCAGTGCTAGAGATGGACGGACTAACAATGAGCAGTTCTTC. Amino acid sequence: CSARDGRTNNEQFF.

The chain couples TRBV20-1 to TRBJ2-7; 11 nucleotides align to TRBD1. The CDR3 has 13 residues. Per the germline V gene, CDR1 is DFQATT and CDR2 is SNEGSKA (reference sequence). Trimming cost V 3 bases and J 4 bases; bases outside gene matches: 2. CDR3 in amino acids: CSARGQGDYEQYF. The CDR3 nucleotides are TGCAGTGCTAGGGGACAGGGGGATTACGAGCAGTACTTC.

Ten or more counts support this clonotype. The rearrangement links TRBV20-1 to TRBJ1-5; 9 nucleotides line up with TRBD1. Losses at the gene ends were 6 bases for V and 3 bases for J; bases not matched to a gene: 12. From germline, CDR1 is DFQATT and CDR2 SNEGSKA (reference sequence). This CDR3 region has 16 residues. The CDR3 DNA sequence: TGCAGTGCCATTACAGGGGGCGCTGGCAACAATCAGCCCCAGCATTTT. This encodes CSAITGGAGNNQPQHF.

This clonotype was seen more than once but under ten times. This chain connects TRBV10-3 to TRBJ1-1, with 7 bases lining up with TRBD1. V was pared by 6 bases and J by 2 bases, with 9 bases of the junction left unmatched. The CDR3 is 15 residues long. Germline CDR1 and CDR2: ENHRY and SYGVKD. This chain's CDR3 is CAIRQGGLANTEAFF. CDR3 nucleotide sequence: TGTGCCATCAGGCAGGGGGGTCTTGCTAACACTGAAGCTTTCTTT.

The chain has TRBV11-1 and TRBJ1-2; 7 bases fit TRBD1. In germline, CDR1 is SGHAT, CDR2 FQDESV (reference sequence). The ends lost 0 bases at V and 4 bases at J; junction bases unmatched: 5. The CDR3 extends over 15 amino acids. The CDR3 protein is CASSLAGGQSYGYTF. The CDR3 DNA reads TGTGCCAGCAGCTTAGCAGGGGGCCAAAGCTATGGCTACACCTTC.

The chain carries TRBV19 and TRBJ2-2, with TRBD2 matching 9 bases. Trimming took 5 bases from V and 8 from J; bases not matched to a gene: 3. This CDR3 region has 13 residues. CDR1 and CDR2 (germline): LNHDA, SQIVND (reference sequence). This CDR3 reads CASSLGLAGELFF. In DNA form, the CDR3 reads TGTGCCAGTAGTCTCGGACTAGCGGGGGAGCTGTTTTTT.

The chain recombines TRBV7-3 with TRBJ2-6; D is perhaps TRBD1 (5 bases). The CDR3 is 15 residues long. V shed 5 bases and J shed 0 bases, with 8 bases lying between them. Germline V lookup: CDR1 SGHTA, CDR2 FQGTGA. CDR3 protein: CASSRDSSGANVLTF. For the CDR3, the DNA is TGTGCCAGCAGCCGTGACAGCTCTGGGGCCAACGTCCTGACTTTC.

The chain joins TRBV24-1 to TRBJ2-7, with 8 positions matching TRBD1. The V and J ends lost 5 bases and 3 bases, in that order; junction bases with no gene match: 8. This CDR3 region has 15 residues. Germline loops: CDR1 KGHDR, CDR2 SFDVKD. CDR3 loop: CATSAMTGEGYEQYF. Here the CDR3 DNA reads TGTGCCACCAGTGCCATGACAGGGGAAGGCTACGAGCAGTACTTC.

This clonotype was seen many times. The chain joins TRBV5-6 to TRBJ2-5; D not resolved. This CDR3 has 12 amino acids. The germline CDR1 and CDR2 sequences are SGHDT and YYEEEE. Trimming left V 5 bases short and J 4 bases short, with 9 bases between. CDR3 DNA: TGTGCCAGCAGGAGGAGTGGAGAGACCCAGTACTTC. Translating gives CASRRSGETQYF.

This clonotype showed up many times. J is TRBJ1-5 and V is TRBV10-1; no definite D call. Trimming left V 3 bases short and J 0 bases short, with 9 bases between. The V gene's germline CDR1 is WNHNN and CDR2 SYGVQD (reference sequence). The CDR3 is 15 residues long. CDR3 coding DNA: TGCGCCAGCAGTGAAGGAGGGTATAGCAATCAGCCCCAGCATTTT. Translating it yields CASSEGGYSNQPQHF.

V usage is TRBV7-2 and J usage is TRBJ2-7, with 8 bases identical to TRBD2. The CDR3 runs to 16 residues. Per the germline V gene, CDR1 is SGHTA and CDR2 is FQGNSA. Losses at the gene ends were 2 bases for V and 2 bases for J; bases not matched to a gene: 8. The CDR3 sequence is CASSLSAVGLAYEQYF. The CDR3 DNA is TGTGCCAGCAGCTTATCAGCAGTGGGACTAGCCTACGAGCAGTACTTC.

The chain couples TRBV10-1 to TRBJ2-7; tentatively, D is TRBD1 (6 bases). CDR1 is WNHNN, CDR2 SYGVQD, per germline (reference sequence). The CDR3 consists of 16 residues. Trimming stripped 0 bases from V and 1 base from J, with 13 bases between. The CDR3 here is CASSESENRESYEQYF. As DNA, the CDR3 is TGCGCCAGCAGTGAGTCGGAGAACAGGGAATCCTACGAGCAGTACTTC.